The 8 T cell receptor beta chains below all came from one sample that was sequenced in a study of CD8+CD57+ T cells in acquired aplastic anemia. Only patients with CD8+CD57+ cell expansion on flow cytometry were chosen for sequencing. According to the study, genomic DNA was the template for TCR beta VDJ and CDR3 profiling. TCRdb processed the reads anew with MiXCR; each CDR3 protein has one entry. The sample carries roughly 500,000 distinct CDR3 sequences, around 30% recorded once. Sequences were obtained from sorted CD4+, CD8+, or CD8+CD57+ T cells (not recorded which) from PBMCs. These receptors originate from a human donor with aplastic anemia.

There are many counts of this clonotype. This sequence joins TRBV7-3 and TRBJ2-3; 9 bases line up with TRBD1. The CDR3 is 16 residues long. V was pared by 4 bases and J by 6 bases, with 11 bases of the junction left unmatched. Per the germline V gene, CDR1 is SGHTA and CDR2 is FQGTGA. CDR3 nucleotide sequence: TGTGCCAGCAGCTCTAATTTCGACAGGGGGGCGGATACGCAGTATTTT. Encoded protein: CASSSNFDRGADTQYF.

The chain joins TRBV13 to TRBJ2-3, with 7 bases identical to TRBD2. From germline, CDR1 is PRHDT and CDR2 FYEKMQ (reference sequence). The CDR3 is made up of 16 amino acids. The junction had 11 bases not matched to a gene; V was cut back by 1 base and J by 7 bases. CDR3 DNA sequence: TGTGCCAGCAGCTTAGTTTTGAGCGGGGATCCTAATACGCAGTATTTT. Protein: CASSLVLSGDPNTQYF.

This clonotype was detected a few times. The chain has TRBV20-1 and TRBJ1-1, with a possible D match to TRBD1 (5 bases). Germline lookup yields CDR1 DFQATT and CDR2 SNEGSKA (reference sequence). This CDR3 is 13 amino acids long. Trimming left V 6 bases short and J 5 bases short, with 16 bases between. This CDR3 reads CSASREMVTEAFF. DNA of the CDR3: TGCAGTGCCAGCAGGGAAATGGTTACTGAAGCTTTCTTT.

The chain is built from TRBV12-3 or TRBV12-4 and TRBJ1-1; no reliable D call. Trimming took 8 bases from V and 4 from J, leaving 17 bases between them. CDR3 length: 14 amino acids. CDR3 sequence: CASGVRSRGTEAFF. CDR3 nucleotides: TGTGCCAGCGGAGTTAGGAGCAGAGGCACTGAAGCTTTCTTT.

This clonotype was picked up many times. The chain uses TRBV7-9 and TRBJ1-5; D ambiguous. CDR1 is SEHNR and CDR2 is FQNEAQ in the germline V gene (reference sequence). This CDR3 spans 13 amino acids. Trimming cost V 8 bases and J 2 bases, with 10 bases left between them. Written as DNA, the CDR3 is TGTGCCAGCGCAACGGATGGCAATCAGCCCCAGCATTTT. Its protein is CASATDGNQPQHF.

As DNA, the CDR3 is TGTGCCAGCAGCTTAATTGCCCGCGCGGGGACTAGCGGGAGACGGATCCAAGAGACCCAGTACTTC. Translation gives CASSLIARAGTSGRRIQETQYF. The J gene is TRBJ2-5, the V gene TRBV7-6; 14 bases are shared with TRBD2. After removal of 2 bases from V and 1 base from J, the junction contained 18 bases not matched to a gene. Germline assignment: CDR1 SGHVS and CDR2 FNYEAQ. The CDR3 loop spans 22 amino acids.

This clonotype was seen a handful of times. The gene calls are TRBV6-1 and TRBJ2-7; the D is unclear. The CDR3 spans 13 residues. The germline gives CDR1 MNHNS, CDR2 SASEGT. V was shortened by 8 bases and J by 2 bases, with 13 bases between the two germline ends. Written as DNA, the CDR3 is TGTGCCAGCGGCACAGTCCCTCCCTACGAGCAGTACTTC. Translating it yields CASGTVPPYEQYF.

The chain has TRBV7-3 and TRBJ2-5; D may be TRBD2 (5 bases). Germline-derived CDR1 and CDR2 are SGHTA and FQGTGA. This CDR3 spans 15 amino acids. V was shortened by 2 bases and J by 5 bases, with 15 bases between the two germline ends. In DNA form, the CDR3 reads TGTGCCAGCAGCTTAGTGCTAGCAGTGGGGGAGACCCAGTACTTC. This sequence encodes CASSLVLAVGETQYF.